Following are 19 T cell receptor beta chains from one sample sequenced in a study of blood T cells in healthy people across ages (dated by TCRdb to about 2015). The library was produced with 5' RACE. Sequencing used an Illumina HiSeq 2500. The second PCR ran for about 6 to 11 cycles and used a J-beta primer mix along with a sample-barcoded 5' primer. The raw public reads went through TCRdb reprocessing: fastp at Q25, MiXCR clone calling, in-frame beta chains kept. A single entry per CDR3 protein holds the most common genes and DNA from its merged rows. The sample table lists approximately 880,000 distinct CDR3 sequences, about 44% of them with a count of one. The ten largest clones represent about an eighth of the sample. Sequencing was performed on blood. The receptors originated from a man aged 25-45 years in good health.

The rearrangement joins TRBV20-1 to TRBJ1-5; 8 bases agree with TRBD1. This CDR3 spans 13 amino acids. From germline, CDR1 is DFQATT and CDR2 SNEGSKA (reference sequence). The ends lost 5 bases at V and 7 bases at J; junction bases unmatched: 7. As DNA, the CDR3 is TGCAGTGCTTTACAGGGGGATCGGCAGCCCCAGCATTTT. This translates into CSALQGDRQPQHF.

The chain links TRBV20-1 to TRBJ2-4; the match to TRBD2 covers 10 bases. The assigned J gene may be wrong: the sequence end matches TRBJ2-5 better. The CDR3 runs 15 residues. Germline CDR1 and CDR2: DFQATT and SNEGSKA (reference sequence). The CDR3 region has the DNA TGCAGTGCTAGCTTTACTAGCGGGGACCAAGAGACCCAGTACTTC. Amino acid sequence: CSASFTSGDQETQYF.

The table lists this clonotype with many counts. This rearrangement joins TRBV20-1 to TRBJ2-6; no clear D. The V gene lost 4 bases and the J gene lost 6 bases, with 1 base spanning the gap. CDR3 length equals 10 residues. Germline CDR1 DFQATT, CDR2 SNEGSKA (reference sequence). CDR3 residues: CSAKANVLTF. The CDR3 DNA reads TGCAGTGCTAAGGCCAACGTCCTGACTTTC.

This clonotype was seen a few times. The chain couples TRBV5-1 to TRBJ1-5, with D possibly TRBD1 on 6 matching bases. V dropped 0 bases and J dropped 4 bases, with 11 bases sitting between them. Germline V gene sequence: CDR1 SGHRS, CDR2 YFSETQ. There are 15 residues in the CDR3. Here the CDR3 reads CASSLVGGANQPQHF. CDR3 coding DNA: TGCGCCAGCAGCTTGGTTGGGGGCGCGAATCAGCCCCAGCATTTT.

The V call is TRBV5-1, the J call TRBJ2-2, with 8 positions matching TRBD1. This CDR3 spans 17 amino acids. The V gene end was trimmed by 1 base and the J gene end by 3 bases; junction bases not matched to a gene: 8. The germline gives CDR1 SGHRS, CDR2 YFSETQ. The CDR3 DNA sequence: TGCGCCAGCAGCTTGCAACCCAGGGGGCAGGACACCGGGGAGCTGTTTTTT. Its protein product is CASSLQPRGQDTGELFF.

The table lists this clonotype with a few counts. This chain connects TRBV6-1 to TRBJ1-4; D remains unclear. Germline CDR1 MNHNS, CDR2 SASEGT. CDR3 size: 13 residues. V shed 8 bases and J shed 0 bases, with 7 bases lying between them. As DNA, the CDR3 is TGTGCCAGCGTTCTCACAACTAATGAAAAACTGTTTTTT. Its protein product is CASVLTTNEKLFF.

The chain carries TRBV10-3 and TRBJ2-5; maybe TRBD1 (5 bases). Germline V gene sequence: CDR1 ENHRY, CDR2 SYGVKD. V lost 6 bases, J lost 5 bases, and 13 bases lay in between. The CDR3 covers 13 residues. The DNA of the CDR3 is TGTGCCATCAGGACAGATCTTAGTGAGACCCAGTACTTC. Translating it yields CAIRTDLSETQYF.

This chain links TRBV20-1 with TRBJ1-5; 10 bases align to TRBD1. Germline V CDR1 and CDR2: DFQATT, SNEGSKA (reference sequence). With 2 bases clipped from V and 3 bases from J, the junction kept 7 bases outside the gene matches. CDR3 length: 16 amino acids. The CDR3 sequence: CSARPGQGSLNQPQHF. The CDR3 bases are TGCAGTGCTAGACCGGGACAGGGGTCACTCAATCAGCCCCAGCATTTT.

The chain couples TRBV12-3 or TRBV12-4 to TRBJ2-7; TRBD1 aligns across 8 bases. The CDR3 has 16 residues. V dropped 5 bases and J dropped 0; count of bases not matched to a gene: 9. The CDR3 sequence is CASSPWGQALSYEQYF. CDR3 nucleotide sequence: TGTGCCAGCAGTCCCTGGGGACAGGCCCTCTCCTACGAGCAGTACTTC.

The chain links TRBV2 to TRBJ1-2, with D hard to call. The CDR3 is 12 residues long. The germline CDR1 and CDR2 sequences are SNHLY and FYNNEI. Trimming stripped 2 bases from V and 12 bases from J, with 13 bases between. CDR3 protein: CASSEQQRLDTF. The CDR3 coding sequence is TGTGCCAGCAGTGAACAACAGCGTTTGGACACCTTC.

DNA for the CDR3: TGTGCCAGCAGCCGAAACAAAGAGACCCAGTACTTC. Amino acids: CASSRNKETQYF. V is TRBV7-9 and J is TRBJ2-5, with D unclear. Trimming took off 5 bases at V and 3 bases at J, with 7 bases between the two ends. Per germline, CDR1 SEHNR and CDR2 FQNEAQ (reference sequence). This CDR3 has 12 residues.

The chain couples TRBV6-5 to TRBJ2-3; 7 bases line up with TRBD2. The V segment lost 5 bases and the J segment 9 bases; nucleotides outside the gene matches: 5. This CDR3 comprises 12 residues. CDR1 and CDR2 from the germline V gene are MNHEY and SVGAGI. CDR3 region: CASSTGLQTQYF. Here the CDR3 DNA reads TGTGCCAGCAGTACGGGACTACAGACGCAGTATTTT.

In this sample, this clonotype turned up a few times. The chain is built from TRBV7-2 and TRBJ2-7; 8 bases agree with TRBD2. Germline lookup yields CDR1 SGHTA and CDR2 FQGNSA. The length of the CDR3 is 14 residues. Germline trimming cut 3 bases from V and 3 bases from J; bases unmatched to any gene: 4. The chain's CDR3 is CASSLASGFYEQYF. CDR3 nucleotides: TGTGCCAGCAGCTTGGCTAGCGGGTTCTACGAGCAGTACTTC. Full variable domain (remainder filled in from reference TRBV7-2 and TRBJ2-7): GAGVSQSPSNKVTEKGKDVELRCDPISGHTALYWYRQSLGQGLEFLIYFQGNSAPDKSGLPSDRFSAERTGGSVSTLTIQRTQQEDSAVYLCASSLASGFYEQYFGPGTRLTVT.

This rearrangement joins TRBV9 to TRBJ2-7; 9 bases match TRBD1. V lost 0 bases, J lost 6 bases, and 4 bases stayed unmatched. Per the germline V gene, CDR1 is SGDLS and CDR2 is YYNGEE. The CDR3 totals 14 residues. CDR3: CASSVEDRGVEQYF. CDR3 in DNA: TGTGCCAGCAGCGTAGAGGACAGGGGAGTCGAGCAGTACTTC.

The chain employs TRBV9 and TRBJ2-7; D uncertain. CDR3 length equals 14 residues. Between the trimmed V and J ends, which lost 4 bases and 2 bases, there was a span of 13 bases. CDR1 is SGDLS, CDR2 YYNGEE, per germline. CDR3: CASSIDQETYEQYF. The CDR3 coding sequence is TGTGCCAGCAGCATAGACCAGGAAACCTACGAGCAGTACTTC. The whole variable domain, filled in from reference TRBV9 and TRBJ2-7, reads DSGVTQTPKHLITATGQRVTLRCSPRSGDLSVYWYQQSLDQGLQFLIQYYNGEERAKGNILERFSAQQFPDLHSELNLSSLELGDSALYFCASSIDQETYEQYFGPGTRLTVT.

V is TRBV7-9 and J is TRBJ2-3, with 7 positions matching TRBD1. Trimming took 5 bases from V and 4 from J; bases not matched to a gene: 9. The CDR3 length is 15 residues. Germline-derived CDR1 and CDR2 are SEHNR and FQNEAQ (reference sequence). The DNA for the CDR3 is TGTGCCAGCAGCCCACCACCAGGGGGATCAGATACGCAGTATTTT. Amino acid sequence: CASSPPPGGSDTQYF.

This chain joins TRBV15 and TRBJ2-2; no reliable D call. V was clipped by 0 bases and J by 3 bases, with 11 bases between them. There are 16 residues in the CDR3. The germline gives CDR1 LNHNV, CDR2 YYDKDF (reference sequence). CDR3 in DNA: TGTGCCACCAGCAGAGATGTTTCTGTATACACCGGGGAGCTGTTTTTT. This translates into CATSRDVSVYTGELFF.

The rearrangement links TRBV3-1 to TRBJ2-5; D may be TRBD1 (7 bases). Germline loops: CDR1 LGHDT, CDR2 YNNKEL (reference sequence). V was shortened by 0 bases and J by 11 bases, with 22 bases between the two germline ends. The CDR3 has 16 residues. The CDR3 DNA sequence: TGTGCCAGCAGCCAAGATAACAGGGGAGGTGGCAATGAGCAGTACTTC. Its protein product is CASSQDNRGGGNEQYF.

V usage is TRBV6-6 and J usage is TRBJ2-7, with TRBD1 identical over 11 bases. V was pared by 4 bases and J by 0 bases, with 5 bases of the junction left unmatched. The CDR3 contains 16 residues. CDR1 and CDR2 (germline): MNHNY, SVGAGI (reference sequence). The CDR3 region has the DNA TGTGCCAGCAGTTGCTCGGGACAGGGGGTCTCCTACGAGCAGTACTTC. As protein: CASSCSGQGVSYEQYF.